A single sample is the source of the 24 T cell receptor beta chains below, sequenced in a study of blood T cells in healthy people across ages. It was with a sample-barcoded 5' primer and a J-beta primer mix that a second PCR of about 6 to 12 cycles was run. TCRdb passed the 5' RACE reads through MiXCR, listing each CDR3 protein once. The sample lists hundreds of thousands of distinct CDR3 sequences, 58% occurring once. What was sequenced was blood. The receptor set was obtained from a man aged 25-40 years in good health.

This clonotype has more than one count but fewer than ten. The rearrangement joins TRBV20-1 to TRBJ2-5, with D possibly TRBD1 on 6 matching bases. The CDR3 covers 15 residues. CDR1 is DFQATT and CDR2 is SNEGSKA in the germline V gene (reference sequence). V shed 2 bases and J shed 9 bases, with 22 bases lying between them. The CDR3 DNA sequence: TGCAGTGCTAGACCACTACAGGGATCCACGCGGGCCCAGTACTTC. Translating gives CSARPLQGSTRAQYF.

This clonotype has just a few counts. The J gene is TRBJ2-7, the V gene TRBV20-1; TRBD1 agrees at 7 bases. Germline V lookup: CDR1 DFQATT, CDR2 SNEGSKA (reference sequence). Unmatched junction bases numbered 3, after V lost 4 bases and J lost 0 bases. The CDR3 runs 13 residues. DNA of the CDR3: TGCAGTGCTAACAGGGGAGCCTCCTACGAGCAGTACTTC. Amino acid sequence: CSANRGASYEQYF.

This clonotype was recorded a few times. V gene TRBV10-3 combines with J gene TRBJ2-7; unclear D gene. The germline V gene has CDR1 ENHRY and CDR2 SYGVKD. The CDR3 extends over 12 amino acids. Trimming pared 6 bases from V and 1 base from J, leaving 7 bases between. This chain's CDR3 is CAISPKSYEQYF. The CDR3 region has the DNA TGTGCCATCAGCCCCAAGTCCTACGAGCAGTACTTC.

The genes are TRBV5-1 and TRBJ2-3; D is perhaps TRBD1 (6 bases). V shed 0 bases and J shed 0 bases, with 17 bases lying between them. The CDR3 covers 18 residues. CDR1 and CDR2 from the germline V gene are SGHRS and YFSETQ. The CDR3 protein is CASSLALGQGTSTDTQYF. The CDR3 region has the DNA TGCGCCAGCAGCTTGGCCTTAGGGCAGGGGACCAGCACAGATACGCAGTATTTT.

This clonotype was detected a few times. V usage is TRBV6-5 and J usage is TRBJ1-2; TRBD1 agrees at 9 bases. This CDR3 region has 15 residues. Looked up from germline, CDR1 is MNHEY and CDR2 is SVGAGI. V lost 6 bases to trimming and J lost 4 bases; unmatched junction nucleotides: 9. The CDR3 region has the DNA TGTGCCAGCAGCCCCTTGACAGGGGGTGGCTATGGCTACACCTTC. Translation: CASSPLTGGGYGYTF.

This clonotype was recorded only once. The chain employs TRBV7-9 and TRBJ2-5; D is uncertain. This CDR3 comprises 12 residues. V lost 3 bases and J 5 bases, leaving 7 bases between the germline ends. CDR1 is SEHNR and CDR2 is FQNEAQ in the germline V gene (reference sequence). The CDR3 spells CASSFQLETQYF. The CDR3 bases are TGTGCCAGCAGCTTTCAGTTGGAGACCCAGTACTTC.

This chain links TRBV28 with TRBJ1-6; unclear D gene. This CDR3 contains 19 residues. Germline CDR1 and CDR2: MDHEN and SYDVKM. V dropped 3 bases and J dropped 3 bases, with 21 bases sitting between them. CDR3 sequence: CASSFLDRQNTIYNSPLHF. CDR3 nucleotide sequence: TGTGCCAGCAGTTTCTTGGATAGGCAAAATACCATCTATAATTCACCCCTCCACTTT.

This rearrangement joins TRBV12-3 or TRBV12-4 to TRBJ2-3; possible D gene TRBD1, 5 bases. Trimming stripped 6 bases from V and 5 bases from J, with 12 bases between. This CDR3 is built from 13 residues. The CDR3 DNA follows: TGTGCCAGCAGAGGGCAGGGTGTAGATACGCAGTATTTT. Translated: CASRGQGVDTQYF.

This clonotype has more than one count but fewer than ten. The chain links TRBV6-5 to TRBJ1-2; D not resolved. Trimming left V 0 bases short and J 4 bases short, with 12 bases between. The CDR3 is 15 amino acids. The germline CDR1 and CDR2 sequences are MNHEY and SVGAGI. The CDR3 coding sequence is TGTGCCAGCAGTTACTCGACTTCCAGCCTCTATGGCTACACCTTC. This encodes CASSYSTSSLYGYTF.

The CDR3 sequence: CASSPPGETEAFF. The CDR3 DNA reads TGTGCCAGCAGCCCACCGGGTGAGACTGAAGCTTTCTTT. J is TRBJ1-1 and V is TRBV27; D not certain. Trimming took 6 bases from V and 5 from J, leaving 13 bases between them. The V gene's germline CDR1 is MNHEY and CDR2 SMNVEV (reference sequence). The CDR3 length is 13 residues.

A few counts support this clonotype. The junction departs from the called germline gene at one end, perhaps through a read error. The chain has TRBV6-5 and TRBJ2-1; D gene ambiguous. CDR1 MNHEY and CDR2 SVGAGI come from the germline V gene. The CDR3 spans 11 residues. The DNA for the CDR3 is TGTGCCAGCAGATTCTACCATGAGCAGTTCTTC. Its protein is CASRFYHEQFF.

This rearrangement joins TRBV28 to TRBJ2-6; possibly TRBD1 for D (5 bases). The V and J ends lost 5 bases and 0 bases respectively, with 11 bases between them. In germline, CDR1 is MDHEN, CDR2 SYDVKM. CDR3 length equals 16 residues. The CDR3 loop reads CASSTWTSSGANVLTF. The CDR3 nucleotides read TGTGCCAGCAGTACCTGGACAAGCTCTGGGGCCAACGTCCTGACTTTC.

The chain joins TRBV20-1 to TRBJ2-7, with 10 bases aligning to TRBD2. This CDR3 contains 15 residues. Germline assignment: CDR1 DFQATT and CDR2 SNEGSKA (reference sequence). Losses at the gene ends were 2 bases for V and 7 bases for J; bases not matched to a gene: 11. The CDR3 sequence is CSARLAGVPYNEQYF. The CDR3 DNA sequence: TGCAGTGCTAGACTAGCGGGAGTCCCATACAATGAGCAGTACTTC.

This rearrangement joins TRBV20-1 to TRBJ2-4; TRBD2 matches at 8 bases. The better agreement between TRBJ2-5 and the DNA end casts doubt on the J call. Germline V lookup: CDR1 DFQATT, CDR2 SNEGSKA (reference sequence). This CDR3 is 14 amino acids long. The CDR3 spells CSASMSGSGETQYF. The CDR3 DNA sequence: TGCAGTGCTAGTATGAGCGGGAGCGGGGAGACCCAGTACTTC.

The chain recombines TRBV6-2 or TRBV6-3 with TRBJ2-5; D uncertain. The assigned J gene may be wrong: the sequence end matches TRBJ2-7 better. The V gene's germline CDR1 is MNHEY and CDR2 SVGEGT. The CDR3 covers 15 residues. In DNA form, the CDR3 reads TGTGCCAGCAGTTCCCGTCGAGGTCGAGAGTACGAGCAGTACTTC. This codes for CASSSRRGREYEQYF.

V and J are TRBV20-1 and TRBJ2-5, with a possible D match to TRBD2 (5 bases). CDR3 size: 14 residues. The V gene's germline CDR1 is DFQATT and CDR2 SNEGSKA (reference sequence). Trimming took off 1 base at V and 5 bases at J, with 14 bases between the two ends. The CDR3 spells CSARGRDWEETQYF. The CDR3 coding sequence is TGCAGTGCTAGAGGTCGCGACTGGGAGGAGACCCAGTACTTC.

V is TRBV7-2 and J is TRBJ2-7, with D unresolved. Trimming took off 3 bases at V and 2 bases at J, with 11 bases between the two ends. The CDR3 is 14 residues long. Germline CDR1 is SGHTA and CDR2 is FQGNSA. The DNA of the CDR3 is TGTGCCAGCAGCTTCGATAGGATTACCTACGAGCAGTACTTC. It encodes CASSFDRITYEQYF.

This clonotype came up once. The rearrangement uses TRBV6-2 or TRBV6-3 and TRBJ2-5; possibly TRBD2 for D (6 bases). The DNA end favors TRBJ2-7, so the J call may be wrong. The germline V gene has CDR1 MNHEY and CDR2 SVGEGT. The CDR3 covers 14 residues. The CDR3 DNA reads as TGTGCCGCGACCCGTCCGGGACTTGGTTACGAGCAGTACTTC. It translates to CAATRPGLGYEQYF.

V and J are TRBV21-1 and TRBJ2-7; the table assigns TRBD1, which was not confirmed against the DNA. TRBV21-1 is reported as a pseudogene. CDR3 size: 15 residues. CDR3 region: CASLVLGHPTYEQYF. Here the CDR3 DNA reads TGTGCCAGCTTAGTTTTGGGGCACCCAACCTACGAGCAGTACTTC.

The gene calls are TRBV29-1 and TRBJ2-1, with TRBD2 matching 7 bases. This CDR3 has 10 amino acids. Trimming cost V 7 bases and J 9 bases; bases outside gene matches: 3. Germline CDR1 SQVTM, CDR2 ANQGSEA. The DNA for the CDR3 is TGCAGCGGAGAGCGGGGTGAGCAGTTCTTC. It encodes CSGERGEQFF.

The CDR3 protein is CSVEDENGQYF. Here the CDR3 DNA reads TGCAGCGTTGAAGACGAGAACGGACAGTACTTC. This chain connects TRBV29-1 to TRBJ2-7; D ambiguous. V was cut by 0 bases and J by 10 bases, with 10 bases left in between. CDR1 and CDR2 from the germline V gene are SQVTM and ANQGSEA. The CDR3 consists of 11 residues.

The table lists this clonotype with a count of one. The rearrangement joins TRBV28 to TRBJ2-7; 11 nucleotides agree with TRBD2. The junction had 13 bases not matched to a gene; V was cut back by 5 bases and J by 1 base. Germline V gene data show CDR1 as MDHEN and CDR2 as SYDVKM. The CDR3 loop spans 18 amino acids. CDR3: CASSPHTGTSGASYEQYF. CDR3 sequence (DNA): TGTGCCAGCAGTCCTCACACCGGGACTAGCGGAGCTTCCTACGAGCAGTACTTC. The full variable domain, in which reference TRBV28 and TRBJ2-7 provide the parts outside the CDR3, is DVKVTQSSRYLVKRTGEKVFLECVQDMDHENMFWYRQDPGLGLRLIYFSYDVKMKEKGDIPEGYSVSREKKERFSLILESASTNQTSMYLCASSPHTGTSGASYEQYFGPGTRLTVT.

The chain couples TRBV6-1 to TRBJ1-5; the D is unclear. This CDR3 has 21 residues. V lost 1 base and J 0 bases, leaving 25 bases between the germline ends. CDR1 and CDR2 from the germline V gene are MNHNS and SASEGT. CDR3 in DNA: TGTGCCAGCAGTGAAGGGTCTGGGAAGGTCGTGGGCGGCAATAGCAATCAGCCCCAGCATTTT. Protein sequence: CASSEGSGKVVGGNSNQPQHF.

Comment on this clonotype: Germline and junction disagree at one end, which may indicate a read error. This rearrangement joins TRBV7-9 to TRBJ2-7; no clear D gene. Germline V gene lookup returns CDR1 SEHNR and CDR2 FQNEAQ (reference sequence). This CDR3 region has 14 residues. CDR3 in DNA: TGTTCCAGCAGCTTAGGTGGCAGGACCTACGAGCAGTACTTC. Protein sequence: CSSSLGGRTYEQYF.